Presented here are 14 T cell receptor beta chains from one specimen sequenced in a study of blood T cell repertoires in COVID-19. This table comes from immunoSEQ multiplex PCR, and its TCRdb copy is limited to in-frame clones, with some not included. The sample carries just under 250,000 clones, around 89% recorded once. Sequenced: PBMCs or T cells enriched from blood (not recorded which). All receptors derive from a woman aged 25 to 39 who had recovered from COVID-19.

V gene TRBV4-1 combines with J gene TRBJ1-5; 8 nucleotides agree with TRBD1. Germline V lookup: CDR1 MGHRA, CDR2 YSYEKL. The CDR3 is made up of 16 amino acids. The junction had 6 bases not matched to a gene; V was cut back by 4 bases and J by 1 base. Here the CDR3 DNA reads TGCGCCAGCAGCCCCGCGGACAGGGAGAGCAATCAGCCCCAGCATTTT. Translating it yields CASSPADRESNQPQHF.

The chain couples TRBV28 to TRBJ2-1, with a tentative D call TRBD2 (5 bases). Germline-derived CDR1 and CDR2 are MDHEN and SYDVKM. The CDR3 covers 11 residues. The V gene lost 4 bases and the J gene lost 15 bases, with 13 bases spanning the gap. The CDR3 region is CASSSTSGAFF. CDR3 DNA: TGTGCCAGCAGTTCGACGAGCGGTGCGTTCTTC.

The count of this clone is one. The DNA for the CDR3 is TGCGCCAGCAGCCAAGTATCGATGGGACTAGCGGGAGGAGGGTCCACAGATACGCAGTATTTT. This encodes CASSQVSMGLAGGGSTDTQYF. This chain joins TRBV4-3 and TRBJ2-3; 15 positions agree with TRBD2. The CDR3 covers 21 residues. CDR1 and CDR2 (germline): LGHNA, YSLEER. V was clipped by 1 base and J by 2 bases; unmatched bases: 13.

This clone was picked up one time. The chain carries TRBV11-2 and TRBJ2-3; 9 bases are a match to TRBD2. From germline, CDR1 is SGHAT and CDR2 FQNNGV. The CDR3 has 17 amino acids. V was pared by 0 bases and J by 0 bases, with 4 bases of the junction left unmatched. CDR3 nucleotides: TGTGCCAGCAGCTTAGAGACTAGCGGCCAAAGCACAGATACGCAGTATTTT. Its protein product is CASSLETSGQSTDTQYF.

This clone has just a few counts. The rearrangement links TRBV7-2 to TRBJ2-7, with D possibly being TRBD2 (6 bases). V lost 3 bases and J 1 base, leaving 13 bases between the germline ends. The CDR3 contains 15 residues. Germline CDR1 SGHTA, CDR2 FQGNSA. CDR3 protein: CASSLEGGWSYEQYF. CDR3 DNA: TGTGCCAGCAGCTTGGAAGGAGGGTGGTCCTACGAGCAGTACTTC.

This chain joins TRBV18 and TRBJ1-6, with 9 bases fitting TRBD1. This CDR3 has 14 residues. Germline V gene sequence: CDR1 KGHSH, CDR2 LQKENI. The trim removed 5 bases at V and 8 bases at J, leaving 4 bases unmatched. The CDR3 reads CASSTTGGDSPLHF. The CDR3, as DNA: TGTGCCAGCTCAACGACAGGGGGTGATTCACCCCTCCACTTT.

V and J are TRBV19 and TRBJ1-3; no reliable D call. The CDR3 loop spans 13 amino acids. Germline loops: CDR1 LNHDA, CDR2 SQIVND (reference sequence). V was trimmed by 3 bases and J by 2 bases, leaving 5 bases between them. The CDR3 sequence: CASSIDTGNTIYF. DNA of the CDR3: TGTGCCAGTAGTATTGACACTGGAAACACCATATATTTT.

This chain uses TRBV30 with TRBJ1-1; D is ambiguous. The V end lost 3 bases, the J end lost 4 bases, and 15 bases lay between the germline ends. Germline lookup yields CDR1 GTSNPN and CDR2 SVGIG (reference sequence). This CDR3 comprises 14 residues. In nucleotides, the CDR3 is TGTGCCTGGAGAGACGGATGGGAGCGCACTGAAGCTTTCTTT. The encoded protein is CAWRDGWERTEAFF.

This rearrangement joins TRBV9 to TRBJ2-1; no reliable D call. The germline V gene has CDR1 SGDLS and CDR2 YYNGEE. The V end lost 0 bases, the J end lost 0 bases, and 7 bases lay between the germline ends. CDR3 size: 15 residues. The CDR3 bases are TGTGCCAGCAGCGTAGCCCAGATCTCCTACAATGAGCAGTTCTTC. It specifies CASSVAQISYNEQFF.

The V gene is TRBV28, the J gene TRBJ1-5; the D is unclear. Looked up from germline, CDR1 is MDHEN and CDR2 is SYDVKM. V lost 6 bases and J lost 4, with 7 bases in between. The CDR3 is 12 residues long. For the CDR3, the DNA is TGTGCCAGCAGACCTCAGAATCAGCCCCAGCATTTT. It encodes CASRPQNQPQHF.

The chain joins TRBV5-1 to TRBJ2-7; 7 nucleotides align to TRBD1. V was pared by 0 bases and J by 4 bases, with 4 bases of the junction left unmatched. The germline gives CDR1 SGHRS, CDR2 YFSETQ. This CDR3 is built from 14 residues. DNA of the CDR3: TGCGCCAGCAGCTTGGAGGGGGCCAGATACGAGCAGTACTTC. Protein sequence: CASSLEGARYEQYF. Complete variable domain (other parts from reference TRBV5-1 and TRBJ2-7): KAGVTQTPRYLIKTRGQQVTLSCSPISGHRSVSWYQQTPGQGLQFLFEYFSETQRNKGNFPGRFSGRQFSNSRSEMNVSTLELGDSALYLCASSLEGARYEQYFGPGTRLTVT.

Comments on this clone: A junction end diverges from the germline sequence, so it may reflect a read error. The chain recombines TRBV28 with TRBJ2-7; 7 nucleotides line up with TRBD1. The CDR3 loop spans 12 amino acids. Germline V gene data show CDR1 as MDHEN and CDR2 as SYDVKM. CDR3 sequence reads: CASSSIPGQASF. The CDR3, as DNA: TGTGCCAGCAGCTCCATTCCCGGACAGGCCTCCTTC.

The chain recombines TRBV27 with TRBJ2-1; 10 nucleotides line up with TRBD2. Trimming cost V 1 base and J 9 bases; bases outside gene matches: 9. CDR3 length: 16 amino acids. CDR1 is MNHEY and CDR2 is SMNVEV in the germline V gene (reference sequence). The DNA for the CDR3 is TGTGCCAGCAGTTTATTCTCCCTAGCGGGGGAAAGTGAGCAGTTCTTC. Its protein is CASSLFSLAGESEQFF.

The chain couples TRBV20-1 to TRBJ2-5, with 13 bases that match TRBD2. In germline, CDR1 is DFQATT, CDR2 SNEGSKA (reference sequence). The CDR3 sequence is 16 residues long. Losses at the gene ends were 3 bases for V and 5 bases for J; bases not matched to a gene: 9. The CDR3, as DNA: TGCAGTGCTAGTACAACTAGCGGGAGGGGGAGGGAGACCCAGTACTTC. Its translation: CSASTTSGRGRETQYF.